This entry lists 25 T cell receptor beta chains sequenced from one sample in a study of shared clonotypes between healthy human individuals. Naive CD8 cells were CD45RO-negative, positively selected for CCR7, excluding terminally differentiated effector memory CD45RA+ cells. The repertoire was sequenced with immunoSEQ multiplex PCR; TCRdb's copy has only in-frame clones and lacks some. The sample holds about 600,000 clones, just under 97% seen once. Specimen: naive CD8+ T cells sorted from blood. These TCRs come from a woman in her 30s in good health.

The genes are TRBV27 and TRBJ2-2, with 7 bases identical to TRBD1. CDR1 and CDR2 (germline): MNHEY, SMNVEV (reference sequence). Germline trimming cut 3 bases from V and 6 bases from J; bases unmatched to any gene: 7. CDR3 size: 15 residues. CDR3 in DNA: TGTGCCAGCAGTTTCGGGACCCAGGGGGCCGGGGAGCTGTTTTTT. Its protein product is CASSFGTQGAGELFF.

The chain links TRBV7-9 to TRBJ2-1; a possible D gene is TRBD2 (5 bases). V gave up 4 bases and J gave up 7 bases, with 23 bases separating them. The germline CDR1 and CDR2 sequences are SEHNR and FQNEAQ (reference sequence). CDR3 length: 17 residues. The CDR3: CASSSLNPGMERNEQFF. The DNA for the CDR3 is TGTGCCAGCAGCTCCCTAAACCCCGGGATGGAGAGGAATGAGCAGTTCTTC.

The chain links TRBV27 to TRBJ2-1; TRBD1 matches at 12 bases. The CDR3 has 15 residues. Germline V CDR1 and CDR2: MNHEY, SMNVEV (reference sequence). Germline trimming cut 5 bases from V and 7 bases from J; bases unmatched to any gene: 6. CDR3 sequence: CASSQGTGGGNEQFF. The DNA for the CDR3 is TGTGCCAGCAGTCAAGGGACAGGGGGCGGGAATGAGCAGTTCTTC.

The chain joins TRBV27 to TRBJ1-5; no definite D call. CDR3 length: 16 residues. V was shortened by 1 base and J by 0 bases, with 10 bases between the two germline ends. CDR1 is MNHEY and CDR2 is SMNVEV in the germline V gene (reference sequence). The CDR3 DNA reads TGTGCCAGCAGTTTATTCAGGCTTTATAGCAATCAGCCCCAGCATTTT. Its translation: CASSLFRLYSNQPQHF.

This chain links TRBV5-3 with TRBJ2-3; D might be TRBD2 (6 bases). TRBV5-3 carries the ORF label, with uncertain function. CDR3 length: 13 residues. V shed 4 bases and J shed 5 bases, with 11 bases lying between them. The CDR3 nucleotides are TGTGCCAGAAGCAACCCAGCGGGAGATACGCAGTATTTT. It encodes CARSNPAGDTQYF.

The chain combines TRBV4-2 with TRBJ2-1, with TRBD2 matching 10 bases. The CDR3 has 17 amino acids. J lost 5 bases, V lost 1 base, and 8 bases had no gene match. Germline CDR1 is LGHNA and CDR2 is YNFKEQ. CDR3 in amino acids: CASSQVGLAEINNEQFF. The CDR3 nucleotides are TGTGCCAGCAGCCAAGTCGGACTAGCGGAGATCAACAATGAGCAGTTCTTC.

V usage is TRBV29-1 and J usage is TRBJ2-5, with 7 bases matching TRBD2. V was pared by 6 bases and J by 4 bases, with 20 bases of the junction left unmatched. The CDR3 loop spans 17 amino acids. Germline loops: CDR1 SQVTM, CDR2 ANQGSEA. CDR3: CSVTWGGHSLPGETQYF. The CDR3, as DNA: TGCAGCGTCACCTGGGGAGGGCACTCACTTCCTGGAGAGACCCAGTACTTC. Full variable domain (rest looked up from reference TRBV29-1 and TRBJ2-5): SAVISQKPSRDICQRGTSLTIQCQVDSQVTMMFWYRQQPGQSLTLIATANQGSEATYESGFVIDKFPISRPNLTFSTLTVSNMSPEDSSIYLCSVTWGGHSLPGETQYFGPGTRLLVL.

The chain is built from TRBV5-6 and TRBJ2-7; TRBD1 matches 9 bases. V was pared by 3 bases and J by 6 bases, with 10 bases of the junction left unmatched. The CDR3 sequence is 15 residues long. Germline CDR1 reads SGHDT; CDR2 reads YYEEEE. CDR3 region: CASSYLGTGGAEQYF. CDR3 nucleotides: TGTGCCAGCAGCTACTTAGGAACAGGGGGCGCCGAGCAGTACTTC.

The CDR3 is CASSYRDRGHNEQFF. The CDR3 DNA reads TGTGCCAGCAGCTACCGGGACAGGGGGCACAATGAGCAGTTCTTC. The rearrangement links TRBV2 to TRBJ2-1; 12 bases are shared with TRBD1. The CDR3 covers 15 residues. In germline, CDR1 is SNHLY, CDR2 FYNNEI. After removal of 6 bases from V and 5 bases from J, the junction contained 5 bases not matched to a gene. Based on the CDR3 plus reference TRBV2 and TRBJ2-1, the full variable domain is EPEVTQTPSHQVTQMGQEVILRCVPISNHLYFYWYRQILGQKVEFLVSFYNNEISEKSEIFDDQFSVERPDGSNFTLKIRSTKLEDSAMYFCASSYRDRGHNEQFFGPGTRLTVL.

The CDR3 DNA reads as TGTGCCAGCAGCCGAGGGATCCGAACTGGGACCACCATATATTTT. This sequence encodes CASSRGIRTGTTIYF. The chain has TRBV7-9 and TRBJ1-3; D might be TRBD1 (5 bases). V was pared by 5 bases and J by 9 bases, with 20 bases between. CDR1 is SEHNR and CDR2 is FQNEAQ in the germline V gene (reference sequence). The CDR3 is 15 amino acids. The full variable domain, with the rest looked up from reference TRBV7-9 and TRBJ1-3, is DTGVSQNPRHKITKRGQNVTFRCDPISEHNRLYWYRQTLGQGPEFLTYFQNEAQLEKSRLLSDRFSAERPKGSFSTLEIQRTEQGDSAMYLCASSRGIRTGTTIYFGEGSWLTVV.

This clone was recorded once. The V and J genes are TRBV6-4 and TRBJ2-1; 8 bases line up with TRBD1. The V and J ends lost 6 bases and 4 bases, in that order; junction bases with no gene match: 11. Germline V gives CDR1 MRHNA, CDR2 SNTAGT. This CDR3 has 16 residues. The CDR3 DNA follows: TGTGCCAGCAGCTCAACTCCGGGACAGGCTTACAATGAGCAGTTCTTC. It yields the protein CASSSTPGQAYNEQFF.

The chain is built from TRBV28 and TRBJ1-4, with TRBD1 matching 9 bases. In germline, CDR1 is MDHEN, CDR2 SYDVKM. The ends lost 5 bases at V and 10 bases at J; junction bases unmatched: 14. The CDR3 totals 16 residues. The CDR3 nucleotides read TGTGCCAGCAGTCCGGGACAGGGCTCAAAGTGGGGAAAACTGTTTTTT. Residues: CASSPGQGSKWGKLFF.

The chain has TRBV28 and TRBJ1-4; possible D gene TRBD1, 5 bases. The germline gives CDR1 MDHEN, CDR2 SYDVKM. V shed 6 bases and J shed 8 bases, with 25 bases lying between them. This CDR3 is built from 17 residues. CDR3 bases: TGTGCCAGCAGCCCGGGGCCCGACAGCGAGGTATGGGAAAAACTGTTTTTT. Protein: CASSPGPDSEVWEKLFF.

About this clone itself: This sample also contains other DNA sequences that code for the same CDR3. CDR3 in amino acids: CATSRGGLAGDEQYF. CDR3 bases: TGTGCCACCAGCAGAGGTGGACTAGCGGGAGACGAGCAGTACTTC. The V and J genes are TRBV15 and TRBJ2-7, with 13 bases identical to TRBD2. Trimming at V came to 1 base and at J to 5 bases, leaving 2 bases not matched to a gene. Germline assignment: CDR1 LNHNV and CDR2 YYDKDF (reference sequence). CDR3 length equals 15 residues.

The rearrangement joins TRBV9 to TRBJ2-7, with D maybe TRBD2 (5 bases). The CDR3 spans 14 residues. Trimming left V 1 base short and J 0 bases short, with 8 bases between. CDR1 SGDLS and CDR2 YYNGEE come from the germline V gene. The CDR3 protein is CASSVRGLSYEQYF. The CDR3 DNA is TGTGCCAGCAGCGTACGCGGGCTCTCCTACGAGCAGTACTTC.

Notes on this clone: The identical CDR3 is also encoded by other nucleotide sequences in the sample. The chain joins TRBV27 to TRBJ2-1; D gene uncertain. The V gene's germline CDR1 is MNHEY and CDR2 SMNVEV (reference sequence). Trimming took 2 bases from V and 2 from J, leaving 4 bases between them. The CDR3 extends over 13 amino acids. The CDR3 sequence: CASSLTPYNEQFF. The CDR3 DNA sequence: TGTGCCAGCAGTTTAACTCCCTACAATGAGCAGTTCTTC.

This chain connects TRBV4-1 to TRBJ2-1; 12 positions agree with TRBD2. The germline CDR1 and CDR2 sequences are MGHRA and YSYEKL. The CDR3 has 14 residues. The V segment lost 4 bases and the J segment 5 bases; nucleotides outside the gene matches: 0. The CDR3 protein is CASSRTSGDNEQFF. The CDR3 DNA reads as TGCGCCAGCAGCCGGACTAGCGGGGACAATGAGCAGTTCTTC.

The V call is TRBV27, the J call TRBJ2-1; D might be TRBD1 or TRBD2, each matching 5 bases. Trimming left V 1 base short and J 8 bases short, with 6 bases between. Germline CDR1 is MNHEY and CDR2 is SMNVEV (reference sequence). The CDR3 contains 12 residues. In DNA, the CDR3 is TGTGCCAGCAGTTTATGGGGACATGAGCAGTTCTTC. This sequence encodes CASSLWGHEQFF.

This clone was counted once. V and J are TRBV6-5 and TRBJ2-7; D gene unclear. Per the germline V gene, CDR1 is MNHEY and CDR2 is SVGAGI. The CDR3 is 11 residues long. V dropped 8 bases and J dropped 3 bases, with 8 bases sitting between them. The CDR3 spells CASYGNYEQYF. CDR3 in DNA: TGTGCCAGCTACGGTAACTACGAGCAGTACTTC.

V and J are TRBV7-9 and TRBJ1-1; TRBD1 matches at 7 bases. Germline V lookup: CDR1 SEHNR, CDR2 FQNEAQ (reference sequence). Trimming took 5 bases from V and 10 from J; bases not matched to a gene: 16. The CDR3 extends over 15 amino acids. CDR3 in amino acids: CASSPDDRDRFVAFF. The DNA for the CDR3 is TGTGCCAGCAGCCCGGATGACAGGGATCGGTTCGTAGCTTTCTTT.

The chain joins TRBV2 to TRBJ1-1; possibly TRBD1 for D (5 bases). Deletions cut 9 bases from V and 5 bases from J, with 10 bases between. This CDR3 comprises 11 residues. Per the germline V gene, CDR1 is SNHLY and CDR2 is FYNNEI. CDR3 sequence (DNA): TGTGCCAGATACGGGGGGACTGAAGCTTTCTTT. Translation gives CARYGGTEAFF.

The genes are TRBV7-9 and TRBJ2-3, with 7 bases aligning to TRBD2. CDR1 and CDR2 (germline): SEHNR, FQNEAQ (reference sequence). This CDR3 has 16 residues. V was clipped by 3 bases and J by 6 bases; unmatched bases: 12. In DNA, the CDR3 is TGTGCCAGCAGCTTTATCACCCGGGAGGCGGGGGATACGCAGTATTTT. Its translation: CASSFITREAGDTQYF.

The genes are TRBV27 and TRBJ2-7, with 7 bases fitting TRBD2. Trimming at V came to 8 bases and at J to 0 bases, leaving 10 bases not matched to a gene. The CDR3 is 15 residues long. Germline CDR1 reads MNHEY; CDR2 reads SMNVEV (reference sequence). CDR3 sequence: CASAFLAVSSYEQYF. CDR3 DNA sequence: TGTGCCAGCGCTTTCCTAGCGGTGAGCTCCTACGAGCAGTACTTC.

This clone was seen a single time. CDR3 amino acids: CASSPDKGLYGYTF. The CDR3 region has the DNA TGTGCCAGCAGCCCGGATAAGGGGCTGTATGGCTACACCTTC. V gene TRBV27 combines with J gene TRBJ1-2, with D perhaps TRBD1 (5 bases). This CDR3 contains 14 residues. V lost 6 bases, J lost 5 bases, and 16 bases lay in between. Germline values: CDR1 MNHEY, CDR2 SMNVEV (reference sequence).

This clone was detected only once. The gene calls are TRBV9 and TRBJ2-7; 7 bases are a match to TRBD1. The CDR3 is 16 residues long. Trimming cost V 0 bases and J 0 bases; bases outside gene matches: 6. The germline V gene has CDR1 SGDLS and CDR2 YYNGEE. CDR3: CASSVDAGGSSYEQYF. CDR3 bases: TGTGCCAGCAGCGTAGATGCAGGGGGAAGCTCCTACGAGCAGTACTTC.